This T cell receptor (beta chain) was identified during a study of blood T cell repertoires in COVID-19. Measured with immunoSEQ multiplex PCR; TCRdb has only the in-frame clones, and not every one. The sample lists over 250,000 clones; around 88% were seen once. Seattle's cohort entered during active infection and was followed longitudinally. V trimming: 5 bases; J trimming: 5 bases; junction bases outside the gene matches: 17. Germline loops: CDR1 LGHNA, CDR2 YNFKEQ. The CDR3 is 19 residues long. The specimen was peripheral blood. This sequence joins TRBV4-2 and TRBJ2-3, with 12 bases matching TRBD2. The clonotype was recovered from a woman between 70 and 85 years old with COVID-19, enrolled during active disease. The CDR3 loop reads CASSYQGLAGGPGGDTQYF. DNA of the CDR3: TGTGCCAGCAGCTACCAGGGGCTAGCGGGGGGGCCAGGGGGAGATACGCAGTATTTT.